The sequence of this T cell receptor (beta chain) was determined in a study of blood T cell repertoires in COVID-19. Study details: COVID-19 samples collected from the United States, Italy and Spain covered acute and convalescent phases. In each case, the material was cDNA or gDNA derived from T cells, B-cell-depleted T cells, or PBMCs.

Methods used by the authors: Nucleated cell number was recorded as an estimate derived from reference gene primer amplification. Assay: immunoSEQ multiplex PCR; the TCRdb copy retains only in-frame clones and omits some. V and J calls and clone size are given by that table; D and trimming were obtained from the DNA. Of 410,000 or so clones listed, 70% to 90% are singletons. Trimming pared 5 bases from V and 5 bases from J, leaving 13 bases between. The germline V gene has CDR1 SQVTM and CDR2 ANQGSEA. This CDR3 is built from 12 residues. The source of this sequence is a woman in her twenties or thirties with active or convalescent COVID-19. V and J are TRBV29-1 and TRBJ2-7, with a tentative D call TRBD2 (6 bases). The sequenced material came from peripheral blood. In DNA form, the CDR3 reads TGCAGCGTTCTGAAGGGGAGGAACGAGCAGTACTTC. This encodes CSVLKGRNEQYF.